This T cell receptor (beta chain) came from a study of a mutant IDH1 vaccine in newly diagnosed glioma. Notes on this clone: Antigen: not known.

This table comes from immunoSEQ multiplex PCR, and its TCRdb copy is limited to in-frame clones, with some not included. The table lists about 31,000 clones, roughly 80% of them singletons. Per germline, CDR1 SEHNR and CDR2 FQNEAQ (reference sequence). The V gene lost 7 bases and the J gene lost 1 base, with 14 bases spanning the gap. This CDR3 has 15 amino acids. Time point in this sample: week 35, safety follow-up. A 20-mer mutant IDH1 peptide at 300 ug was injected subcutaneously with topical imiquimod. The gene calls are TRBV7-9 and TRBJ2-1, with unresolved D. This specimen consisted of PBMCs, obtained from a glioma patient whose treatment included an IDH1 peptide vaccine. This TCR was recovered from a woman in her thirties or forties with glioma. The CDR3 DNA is TGTGCCAGCACCGTGGGCGGCGGTTCCTACAATGAGCAGTTCTTC. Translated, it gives CASTVGGGSYNEQFF.